These 24 T cell receptor beta chains originate from one sample sequenced in a study of naive and memory T cell subsets. Study-wide results and limits: A few larger clonotypes appeared in naive repertoires, especially CD8, possibly memory cells re-expressing CD45RA.

Both TRBC1 and TRBC2 were covered by a beta constant-region primer of two equimolar oligonucleotides. Nested alpha and beta constant-region primers with the SP2 primer drove four PCR rounds on ligated cDNA. A single record per CDR3 protein comes from TCRdb applying MiXCR to the UMI-ligation and nested PCR reads. The sample includes 150,000 or so distinct CDR3 sequences, over 20% of them seen just once. These receptors are not linked to any known antigen. Source material: naive CD4+ T cells from blood. The receptor set was obtained from a human donor in good health.

This clonotype was detected a few times. The chain uses TRBV29-1 and TRBJ2-7; 7 bases are a match to TRBD1. The CDR3 is 12 residues long. Germline loops: CDR1 SQVTM, CDR2 ANQGSEA. V dropped 8 bases and J dropped 0; count of bases not matched to a gene: 4. The CDR3 reads CSIGTASYEQYF. CDR3 bases: TGCAGCATTGGGACAGCCTCCTACGAGCAGTACTTC.

There are a few counts of this clonotype. The V call is TRBV12-3 or TRBV12-4, the J call TRBJ2-2, with TRBD2 identical over 11 bases. The CDR3 contains 16 residues. With 6 bases clipped from V and 4 bases from J, the junction kept 7 bases outside the gene matches. The DNA of the CDR3 is TGTGCCAGCAGGCTTGGGACTAGCGGCTTCACCGGGGAGCTGTTTTTT. It translates to CASRLGTSGFTGELFF.

The rearrangement joins TRBV7-2 to TRBJ2-7, with 8 bases lining up with TRBD2. The CDR3 covers 13 residues. The ends lost 8 bases at V and 3 bases at J; junction bases unmatched: 6. The V gene's germline CDR1 is SGHTA and CDR2 FQGNSA. CDR3 nucleotide sequence: TGTGCCAGCGGCAGACTAGCGCGCTACGAGCAGTACTTC. Its protein product is CASGRLARYEQYF.

This clonotype appeared a few times. The rearrangement joins TRBV29-1 to TRBJ2-1, with D unclear. Germline loops: CDR1 SQVTM, CDR2 ANQGSEA. The CDR3 consists of 14 residues. The V and J ends lost 3 bases and 6 bases respectively, with 15 bases between them. The CDR3 is CSVDSFSRVNEQFF. CDR3 bases: TGCAGCGTTGATTCGTTCTCCCGCGTCAATGAGCAGTTCTTC.

The CDR3 is CASSLKGDYNEQFF. CDR3 DNA sequence: TGTGCCAGCAGCTTAAAAGGGGATTACAATGAGCAGTTCTTC. The V gene is TRBV7-9, the J gene TRBJ2-1; perhaps TRBD1 as D (5 bases). Trimming removed 2 bases at V and 4 bases at J, with 9 bases between. Germline V lookup: CDR1 SEHNR, CDR2 FQNEAQ (reference sequence). The CDR3 totals 14 residues.

V and J are TRBV20-1 and TRBJ2-5, with D possibly called TRBD1 or TRBD2 (5 bases each). CDR1 and CDR2 (germline): DFQATT, SNEGSKA (reference sequence). Trimming left V 0 bases short and J 4 bases short, with 15 bases between. The CDR3 spans 15 residues. The CDR3 is CSARDGAGTAETQYF. The CDR3 nucleotides are TGCAGTGCTAGAGATGGGGCCGGGACCGCAGAGACCCAGTACTTC.

This clonotype occurred many times. This chain uses TRBV11-2 with TRBJ2-1; D remains ambiguous. This CDR3 is built from 14 residues. The germline V and J ends were trimmed by 1 base and 6 bases, with 10 bases remaining between them. Germline V gene sequence: CDR1 SGHAT, CDR2 FQNNGV. CDR3 bases: TGTGCCAGCAGCTTAGGACTCTCCATCAATGAGCAGTTCTTC. This translates into CASSLGLSINEQFF.

This clonotype has only a few counts. The J gene is TRBJ1-2, the V gene TRBV6-2 or TRBV6-3; no firm D call. Trimming cost V 5 bases and J 5 bases, with 18 bases left between them. The CDR3 runs to 15 residues. Per the germline V gene, CDR1 is MNHEY and CDR2 is SVGEGT. The CDR3 loop is CASSHRTDRGYGYTF. DNA of the CDR3: TGTGCCAGCAGTCACCGCACTGACCGTGGTTATGGCTACACCTTC.

The chain's CDR3 is CASRRLAGGPYEQYF. CDR3 nucleotides: TGTGCCAGCAGGCGACTAGCGGGAGGTCCCTACGAGCAGTACTTC. The rearrangement joins TRBV6-6 to TRBJ2-7; 13 positions agree with TRBD2. V dropped 6 bases and J dropped 2; count of bases not matched to a gene: 4. This CDR3 is 15 amino acids long. CDR1 is MNHNY, CDR2 SVGAGI, per germline (reference sequence).

The chain links TRBV10-1 to TRBJ2-1; D may be TRBD2 (5 bases). Germline CDR1 WNHNN, CDR2 SYGVQD (reference sequence). V was cut by 4 bases and J by 1 base, with 14 bases left in between. The CDR3 runs 16 residues. In nucleotides, the CDR3 is TGCGCCAGCAGTGCCTGGACTTCCCCTTCCTACAATGAGCAGTTCTTC. This sequence encodes CASSAWTSPSYNEQFF.

This rearrangement joins TRBV25-1 to TRBJ2-7; no clear D gene. Germline CDR1 and CDR2: MGHDK and SYGVNS. This CDR3 has 15 amino acids. V was trimmed by 3 bases and J by 2 bases, leaving 14 bases between them. The CDR3 here is CASSESHGPAYEQYF. The CDR3 DNA reads as TGTGCCAGCAGTGAGAGTCACGGGCCGGCCTACGAGCAGTACTTC.

This chain joins TRBV7-3 and TRBJ2-3, with 7 bases that match TRBD2. Unmatched junction bases numbered 2, after V lost 0 bases and J lost 2 bases. This CDR3 region has 15 residues. Germline CDR1 SGHTA, CDR2 FQGTGA. CDR3 region: CASSLTGLITDTQYF. The CDR3 DNA is TGTGCCAGCAGCTTAACGGGACTAATCACAGATACGCAGTATTTT.

This sequence joins TRBV5-1 and TRBJ1-3, with unresolved D. The CDR3 contains 16 residues. The germline CDR1 and CDR2 sequences are SGHRS and YFSETQ. Trimming shortened V by 1 base and J by 1 base, and 12 bases separated the two germline ends. The CDR3 sequence: CASSLPGGSSGNTIYF. As DNA, the CDR3 is TGCGCCAGCAGCTTGCCGGGAGGTAGTTCTGGAAACACCATATATTTT.

The chain joins TRBV7-2 to TRBJ1-4; TRBD1 is a possible D gene (5 bases). Trimming removed 6 bases from V and 7 bases from J, with 21 bases in between. The germline gives CDR1 SGHTA, CDR2 FQGNSA. The CDR3 runs to 16 residues. CDR3 DNA sequence: TGTGCCAGCAGGTTATGGTTAGGGCAGGGAAGTGAAAAACTGTTTTTT. Translation gives CASRLWLGQGSEKLFF.

This clonotype was seen a handful of times. The chain is built from TRBV10-2 and TRBJ1-1; 7 bases fit TRBD1. The germline CDR1 and CDR2 sequences are WSHSY and SAAADI. This CDR3 has 13 residues. The V gene end was trimmed by 6 bases and the J gene end by 9 bases; junction bases not matched to a gene: 10. This chain's CDR3 is CASRKPPGQQAFF. CDR3 coding DNA: TGCGCCAGCAGGAAACCTCCGGGACAGCAAGCTTTCTTT.

This clonotype was seen many times. This chain links TRBV2 with TRBJ1-3; D may be TRBD1 (6 bases). From germline, CDR1 is SNHLY and CDR2 FYNNEI. Trimming took off 7 bases at V and 1 base at J, with 14 bases between the two ends. CDR3 length: 15 residues. The CDR3 reads CASTTQGLSGNTIYF. CDR3 nucleotide sequence: TGTGCCAGCACCACACAGGGATTGTCTGGAAACACCATATATTTT.

This clonotype was detected once. The chain recombines TRBV6-2 or TRBV6-3 with TRBJ1-2; D is perhaps TRBD1 (6 bases). Germline V CDR1 and CDR2: MNHEY, SVGEGT. Trimming pared 5 bases from V and 6 bases from J, leaving 16 bases between. This CDR3 is built from 14 residues. The CDR3 protein is CASSRTAFGDGYTF. The CDR3 nucleotides read TGTGCCAGCAGTCGGACAGCCTTTGGCGATGGCTACACCTTC.

The chain couples TRBV7-2 to TRBJ1-1; TRBD1 agrees at 11 bases. The germline gives CDR1 SGHTA, CDR2 FQGNSA. Losses at the gene ends were 3 bases for V and 5 bases for J; bases not matched to a gene: 2. The CDR3 covers 14 residues. The CDR3 region is CASSLDRGLTEAFF. CDR3 DNA: TGTGCCAGCAGCTTGGACAGGGGGCTGACTGAAGCTTTCTTT. The complete variable domain, with remaining parts taken from reference TRBV7-2 and TRBJ1-1, reads GAGVSQSPSNKVTEKGKDVELRCDPISGHTALYWYRQSLGQGLEFLIYFQGNSAPDKSGLPSDRFSAERTGGSVSTLTIQRTQQEDSAVYLCASSLDRGLTEAFFGQGTRLTVV.

The chain links TRBV3-1 to TRBJ2-4; 14 bases are shared with TRBD2. The J segment lost 11 bases and the V segment lost 4 bases, leaving 10 bases of the junction unmatched. Germline-derived CDR1 and CDR2 are LGHDT and YNNKEL (reference sequence). This CDR3 comprises 16 residues. CDR3: CASSRSGGLAGEFQYF. DNA of the CDR3: TGTGCCAGCAGCCGATCGGGGGGACTAGCGGGAGAGTTTCAGTACTTC.

This clonotype has a handful of counts. The gene calls are TRBV7-9 and TRBJ2-4, with D uncertain. From germline, CDR1 is SEHNR and CDR2 FQNEAQ (reference sequence). CDR3 length: 13 residues. The V and J ends lost 1 base and 7 bases respectively, with 8 bases between them. CDR3 DNA: TGTGCCAGCAGCTTAGGTCGGATTAACATTCAGTACTTC. Translation gives CASSLGRINIQYF. Combining the CDR3 with reference TRBV7-9 and TRBJ2-4 gives the whole variable domain DTGVSQNPRHKITKRGQNVTFRCDPISEHNRLYWYRQTLGQGPEFLTYFQNEAQLEKSRLLSDRFSAERPKGSFSTLEIQRTEQGDSAMYLCASSLGRINIQYFGAGTRLSVL.

This clonotype was recorded at least ten times. The rearrangement uses TRBV5-5 and TRBJ1-1; the match to TRBD1 covers 9 bases. The CDR3 runs to 14 residues. The V and J ends lost 0 bases and 8 bases, in that order; junction bases with no gene match: 5. Germline CDR1 and CDR2: SGHKS and YYEKEE (reference sequence). The CDR3, as DNA: TGTGCCAGCAGCTTGGCTAACAGGGGGCCCGAAGCTTTCTTT. It yields the protein CASSLANRGPEAFF.

The gene calls are TRBV3-1 and TRBJ2-1, with TRBD2 as a possible D gene (5 bases). The V end lost 3 bases, the J end lost 7 bases, and 10 bases lay between the germline ends. Germline loops: CDR1 LGHDT, CDR2 YNNKEL (reference sequence). The CDR3 totals 13 residues. The CDR3 loop reads CASSHHTRNEQFF. In DNA, the CDR3 is TGTGCCAGCAGCCACCATACTAGAAATGAGCAGTTCTTC.

The rearrangement uses TRBV27 and TRBJ2-3; 8 nucleotides agree with TRBD1. The trim removed 5 bases at V and 1 base at J, leaving 8 bases unmatched. Looked up from germline, CDR1 is MNHEY and CDR2 is SMNVEV (reference sequence). CDR3 length: 16 amino acids. The CDR3 is CASSHRQGIGTDTQYF. The CDR3 DNA follows: TGTGCCAGCAGTCACCGACAGGGGATTGGCACAGATACGCAGTATTTT.

Only a few counts were recorded for this clonotype. CDR3 DNA: TGCAGTGCTATCCCCAGGGGCCCCGATACGCAGTATTTT. This sequence encodes CSAIPRGPDTQYF. The chain links TRBV20-1 to TRBJ2-3, with D perhaps TRBD1 (6 bases). CDR3 length: 13 amino acids. Trimming took off 4 bases at V and 6 bases at J, with 14 bases between the two ends. The V gene's germline CDR1 is DFQATT and CDR2 SNEGSKA (reference sequence).